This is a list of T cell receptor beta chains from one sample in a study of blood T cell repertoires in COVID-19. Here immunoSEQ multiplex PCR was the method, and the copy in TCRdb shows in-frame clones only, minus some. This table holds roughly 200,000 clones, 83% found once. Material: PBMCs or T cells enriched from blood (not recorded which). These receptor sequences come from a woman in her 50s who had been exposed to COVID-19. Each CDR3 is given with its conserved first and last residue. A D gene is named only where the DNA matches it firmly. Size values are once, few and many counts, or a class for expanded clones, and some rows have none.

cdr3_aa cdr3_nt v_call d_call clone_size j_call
CASSSSGLGQIYGYTF TGTGCCAGCAGCAGCTCCGGGTTGGGACAGATCTATGGCTACACCTTC TRBV28 TRBD1 - TRBJ1-2
CSVRARGTQYF TGCAGCGTTCGGGCAAGGGGGACCCAGTACTTC TRBV29-1 - - TRBJ2-5
CASIVGLLSGNTIYF TGTGCCAGCATCGTTGGACTTCTCTCTGGAAACACCATATATTTT TRBV2 - - TRBJ1-3
CASSIRKGETQYF TGTGCCAGTAGTATACGGAAGGGGGAGACCCAGTACTTC TRBV19 - - TRBJ2-5
CASSHLGQGGSPLHF TGTGCCAGCAGCCACCTTGGACAGGGAGGATCACCCCTCCACTTT TRBV3-1/TRBV3-2 TRBD1 - TRBJ1-6
CATIDRENTEAFF TGTGCCACCATCGACAGGGAGAACACTGAAGCTTTCTTT TRBV24-1 TRBD1 - TRBJ1-1
CASSYFWGEEKLFF TGCGCCAGCAGCTACTTCTGGGGGGAGGAAAAACTGTTTTTT TRBV5-1 - many TRBJ1-4
CASTTGDNSPLHF TGTGCCAGCACGACAGGGGACAATTCACCCCTCCACTTT TRBV6-5 TRBD1 - TRBJ1-6
CATSDHRGYDHEQYF TGTGCCACCAGTGACCATAGAGGGTACGACCACGAGCAGTACTTC TRBV24-1 - - TRBJ2-7
CASRGDRINQPQHF TGTGCCAGCAGGGGGGACAGGATCAATCAGCCCCAGCATTTT TRBV6-5 TRBD1 many TRBJ1-5
CASSIHPPATAFF TGTGCCAGTAGTATACATCCCCCGGCGACTGCTTTCTTT TRBV19 - - TRBJ1-1
CASSFRQGVSREQYF TGTGCCAGCAGCTTCCGACAGGGGGTTTCACGCGAGCAGTACTTC TRBV7-2 TRBD1 once TRBJ2-7
CASSSPGTGGNRYTF TGTGCCAGCAGCTCCCCCGGGACAGGGGGCAATCGCTACACCTTC TRBV13 TRBD1 - TRBJ1-2
CASSLFGDYNEQFF TGTGCCAGCAGCTTATTTGGAGATTACAATGAGCAGTTCTTC TRBV7-2 - - TRBJ2-1
CASSPSGQGAGNEQFF TGTGCCAGCAGCCCATCGGGACAGGGGGCTGGGAATGAGCAGTTCTTC TRBV7-9 TRBD1 - TRBJ2-1
CASSRTGHYEQYF TGTGCCAGCAGTAGGACAGGGCACTACGAGCAGTACTTC TRBV25-1 TRBD1 - TRBJ2-7
CASSFMGGYGGPLHF TGTGCCAGCAGTTTCATGGGAGGGTACGGAGGACCCCTCCACTTT TRBV27 - once TRBJ1-6
CATSDAQGRGYTF TGTGCCACCAGTGACGCCCAGGGAAGGGGCTACACCTTC TRBV24-1 - - TRBJ1-2
CASSVGPIRGSPLHF TGTGCCAGCAGCGTAGGCCCCATCCGGGGTTCACCCCTCCACTTT TRBV9 - - TRBJ1-6
CASSRDRDIYEQYF TGTGCCAGCTCCCGGGACAGGGACATCTACGAGCAGTACTTC TRBV18 TRBD1 - TRBJ2-7
CASSASSGGRETQYF TGTGCCAGCAGCGCTTCCAGCGGGGGTCGTGAGACCCAGTACTTC TRBV9 TRBD2 - TRBJ2-5
CASSQERRDTEAFF TGCGCCAGCAGCCAAGAAAGGAGGGACACTGAAGCTTTCTTT TRBV4-1 - - TRBJ1-1
CATTPTGGNEQFF TGTGCCACCACCCCAACGGGGGGCAATGAGCAGTTCTTC TRBV24-1 TRBD2 - TRBJ2-1
CASSASGTGNYEQYF TGTGCCAGCAGCGCTTCCGGGACAGGGAACTACGAGCAGTACTTC TRBV5-6 TRBD1 - TRBJ2-7
CASSSPGNPAHEQYF TGTGCCAGCAGCTCCCCAGGGAATCCAGCCCACGAGCAGTACTTC TRBV7-9 - - TRBJ2-7
CASSLGPDYEQYF TGTGCCAGCAGCTTAGGCCCTGACTACGAGCAGTACTTC TRBV7-3 - - TRBJ2-7
CASSLAWAPDTQYF TGTGCCAGCAGCTTGGCGTGGGCCCCAGATACGCAGTATTTT TRBV5-5 - - TRBJ2-3
CASRVSGEGTDTQYF TGTGCAAGTCGCGTTAGCGGGGAAGGGACAGATACGCAGTATTTT TRBV12-2 - - TRBJ2-3
CASSRSGFIEEKLFF TGTGCCAGCAGCCGGTCAGGGTTTATAGAAGAAAAACTGTTTTTT TRBV3-1/TRBV3-2 - - TRBJ1-4
CASSSPGTGTYEQYF TGTGCCAGCAGCAGTCCCGGGACAGGGACCTACGAGCAGTACTTC TRBV6-5 TRBD1 - TRBJ2-7
CASSQGSPGANVLTF TGTGCCAGCAGCCAGGGCTCGCCTGGGGCCAACGTCCTGACTTTC TRBV3-1/TRBV3-2 - - TRBJ2-6
CASSYGAANEQFF TGCGCCAGCAGCTATGGGGCGGCCAATGAGCAGTTCTTC TRBV5-1 - - TRBJ2-1
CASSLGLESTDTQYF TGCGCCAGCAGCTTAGGACTAGAGAGCACAGATACGCAGTATTTT TRBV5-1 TRBD2 - TRBJ2-3
CSASKGQDFGYTF TGCAGTGCTAGTAAAGGACAGGATTTTGGCTACACCTTC TRBV20-1 TRBD1 - TRBJ1-2
CSVEQGGNTIYF TGCAGCGTGGAGCAGGGAGGAAACACCATATATTTT TRBV29-1 - - TRBJ1-3
CASSFQWNTEAFF TGTGCCAGCAGTTTCCAGTGGAACACTGAAGCTTTCTTT TRBV12-3/TRBV12-4 - - TRBJ1-1
CSASDVSTDTQYF TGCAGTGCTAGTGATGTAAGCACAGATACGCAGTATTTT TRBV20-1 - - TRBJ2-3
CASSYRDRATEAFF TGTGCCAGTAGTTACCGGGACAGGGCCACTGAAGCTTTCTTT TRBV19 TRBD1 - TRBJ1-1
CASSLGGRGYNSPLHF TGTGCCAGCAGCTTGGGAGGGCGTGGGTATAATTCACCCCTCCACTTT TRBV5-6 - - TRBJ1-6
CATSDLRQGRETQYF TGTGCCACCAGTGATTTGCGGCAGGGTCGCGAGACCCAGTACTTC TRBV24-1 - - TRBJ2-5
CASSPAGVNEQFF TGTGCCAGCAGCCCCGCGGGGGTGAATGAGCAGTTCTTC TRBV12-3/TRBV12-4 TRBD2 - TRBJ2-1
CASSNQLHSYGYTF TGTGCCAGCAGCAATCAGCTCCACAGCTATGGCTACACCTTC TRBV5-5 - - TRBJ1-2
CASSVPGEYGYTF TGTGCCAGCAGCGTCCCAGGGGAGTATGGCTACACCTTC TRBV5-4 - - TRBJ1-2
CASSEVATNEKLFF TGTGCCAGCTCGGAGGTCGCAACTAATGAAAAACTGTTTTTT TRBV2 - - TRBJ1-4
CASSLEGFGYTF TGTGCCAGCAGTTTAGAGGGGTTTGGCTACACCTTC TRBV12-3/TRBV12-4 - - TRBJ1-2
CASSLGTGPYGYTF TGTGCCAGCAGCTTAGGGACAGGGCCCTATGGCTACACCTTC TRBV7-2 TRBD1 - TRBJ1-2
CSARQSYEQYF TGCAGTGCCCGACAGAGCTACGAGCAGTACTTC TRBV20-1 - - TRBJ2-7
CSVPRGSSYGYTF TGCAGCGTCCCCAGGGGTAGTAGCTATGGCTACACCTTC TRBV29-1 - few TRBJ1-2
CASSADRGKTDTQYF TGTGCCAGCAGTGCCGACAGGGGAAAGACAGATACGCAGTATTTT TRBV5-4 TRBD1 - TRBJ2-3
CASSQDRSGYTF TGTGCCAGCAGCCAAGATCGGAGCGGCTACACCTTC TRBV4-2 - - TRBJ1-2